These 21 T cell receptor beta chains came from one sample sequenced in a study of blood T cell repertoires in COVID-19. The method was immunoSEQ multiplex PCR; TCRdb's version includes in-frame clones alone and lacks a portion of them. This table holds fewer than 120,000 clones, 82% found once. What was sequenced was peripheral blood. All receptors come from a woman aged 60-75 years with acute or convalescent COVID-19.

The chain's CDR3 is CATSRDRSGRGSYEQYF. The DNA of the CDR3 is TGTGCCACCAGCAGAGATCGGAGCGGGCGGGGCTCCTACGAGCAGTACTTC. J is TRBJ2-7 and V is TRBV15, with TRBD2 as a possible D gene (6 bases). From germline, CDR1 is LNHNV and CDR2 YYDKDF (reference sequence). This CDR3 has 17 amino acids. Trimming pared 0 bases from V and 0 bases from J, leaving 15 bases between. Based on the CDR3 plus reference TRBV15 and TRBJ2-7, the full variable domain is DAMVIQNPRYQVTQFGKPVTLSCSQTLNHNVMYWYQQKSSQAPKLLFHYYDKDFNNEADTPDNFQSRRPNTSFCFLDIRSPGLGDTAMYLCATSRDRSGRGSYEQYFGPGTRLTVT.

This chain uses TRBV14 with TRBJ1-1; no clear D gene. Trimming took 0 bases from V and 10 from J, leaving 18 bases between them. The germline CDR1 and CDR2 sequences are SGHDN and FVKESK. The CDR3 contains 15 residues. The CDR3 sequence: CASSQDRTPGDTAFF. The CDR3 DNA is TGTGCCAGCAGCCAAGATAGGACTCCAGGAGATACAGCTTTCTTT.

The genes are TRBV6-5 and TRBJ2-2; TRBD1 matches at 8 bases. This CDR3 spans 15 amino acids. Germline V gives CDR1 MNHEY, CDR2 SVGAGI. Trimming cost V 6 bases and J 0 bases; bases outside gene matches: 3. The CDR3 sequence: CASSIRGPNTGELFF. The CDR3 DNA sequence: TGTGCCAGCAGCATCAGGGGGCCGAACACCGGGGAGCTGTTTTTT.

The rearrangement uses TRBV27 and TRBJ1-2; 9 nucleotides agree with TRBD1. CDR3 length: 17 residues. V lost 5 bases and J lost 2; bases outside the gene matches: 12. CDR1 and CDR2 from the germline V gene are MNHEY and SMNVEV (reference sequence). The CDR3, as DNA: TGTGCCAGCAGTAGCGTTGGGGACAGGGACGGAAACTATGGCTACACCTTC. This translates into CASSSVGDRDGNYGYTF.

The V call is TRBV11-3, the J call TRBJ1-3, with D hard to call. This CDR3 contains 14 residues. CDR1 is SGHNT and CDR2 is YENEEA in the germline V gene. V was clipped by 5 bases and J by 0 bases, with 8 bases between them. The CDR3 loop is CASSPIGSGNTIYF. The CDR3 DNA follows: TGTGCCAGCAGCCCGATCGGCTCTGGAAACACCATATATTTT.

The J gene is TRBJ2-3, the V gene TRBV12-5; D is uncertain. CDR1 LGHNT and CDR2 FRNRAP come from the germline V gene. Trimming removed 5 bases from V and 2 bases from J, with 2 bases in between. This CDR3 is 11 amino acids long. CDR3 nucleotides: TGTGCTAGTGGTCTCACAGATACGCAGTATTTT. Protein product: CASGLTDTQYF.

The chain recombines TRBV28 with TRBJ1-2, with TRBD1 matching 10 bases. V trimming: 6 bases; J trimming: 10 bases; junction bases outside the gene matches: 8. The CDR3 loop spans 13 amino acids. Germline CDR1 reads MDHEN; CDR2 reads SYDVKM. Here the CDR3 reads CASSPRDRGYYTF. The CDR3 DNA reads as TGTGCCAGCAGCCCCCGGGACAGGGGTTACTACACCTTC.

This chain uses TRBV7-9 with TRBJ1-2; 7 bases align to TRBD1. The germline V gene has CDR1 SEHNR and CDR2 FQNEAQ (reference sequence). V lost 5 bases to trimming and J lost 7 bases; unmatched junction nucleotides: 10. This CDR3 has 14 amino acids. The CDR3 is CASSRDRAAGGYTF. The DNA for the CDR3 is TGTGCCAGCAGCCGCGACAGGGCCGCAGGTGGCTACACCTTC.

The V call is TRBV11-2, the J call TRBJ1-2; weak D call: TRBD1 (6 bases). CDR1 is SGHAT and CDR2 is FQNNGV in the germline V gene. This CDR3 is built from 15 residues. V was trimmed by 2 bases and J by 6 bases, leaving 16 bases between them. CDR3 sequence: CASSLYPGAGDGYTF. CDR3 in DNA: TGTGCCAGCAGCTTATATCCGGGGGCGGGGGATGGCTACACCTTC.

The chain combines TRBV4-3 with TRBJ1-6; 8 positions match TRBD1. Germline trimming cut 3 bases from V and 9 bases from J; bases unmatched to any gene: 10. CDR1 and CDR2 (germline): LGHNA, YSLEER. The CDR3 runs to 16 residues. The CDR3 reads CASSQAPQGASSPLHF. CDR3 bases: TGCGCCAGCAGCCAGGCCCCTCAGGGGGCCAGTTCACCCCTCCACTTT.

V and J are TRBV7-2 and TRBJ2-5; TRBD2 matches at 8 bases. With V trimmed by 1 base and J by 5 bases, 12 bases remained unmatched. The CDR3 extends over 17 amino acids. Germline CDR1 is SGHTA and CDR2 is FQGNSA. The CDR3 region is CASSLEAAGGGPETQYF. CDR3 nucleotide sequence: TGTGCCAGCAGCTTAGAGGCGGCGGGGGGAGGTCCGGAGACCCAGTACTTC.

This chain joins TRBV20-1 and TRBJ2-1, with 10 bases matching TRBD2. V was pared by 3 bases and J by 4 bases, with 12 bases of the junction left unmatched. Per germline, CDR1 DFQATT and CDR2 SNEGSKA (reference sequence). There are 17 residues in the CDR3. CDR3 bases: TGCAGTGCTAGTGACGCTAGCGGGGGATCTCTATACAATGAGCAGTTCTTC. Protein sequence: CSASDASGGSLYNEQFF.

The CDR3: CASSFQQGSEELFF. Here the CDR3 DNA reads TGTGCCAGCAGCTTCCAACAGGGGTCGGAGGAGCTGTTTTTT. This chain connects TRBV7-3 to TRBJ2-2, with 7 bases fitting TRBD1. Germline V gives CDR1 SGHTA, CDR2 FQGTGA. With V trimmed by 3 bases and J by 10 bases, 8 bases remained unmatched. The CDR3 extends over 14 amino acids.

The chain employs TRBV7-2 and TRBJ2-7; D is undetermined. Germline CDR1 and CDR2: SGHTA and FQGNSA. Trimming pared 3 bases from V and 0 bases from J, leaving 9 bases between. There are 14 residues in the CDR3. The CDR3 nucleotides are TGTGCCAGCAGCTTTGGTCCCAGCTCCTACGAGCAGTACTTC. It specifies CASSFGPSSYEQYF.

The chain uses TRBV7-2 and TRBJ2-5; maybe TRBD1 (5 bases). V dropped 2 bases and J dropped 1 base, with 14 bases sitting between them. Germline CDR1 SGHTA, CDR2 FQGNSA. This CDR3 region has 16 residues. The CDR3 reads CASSLRQFLRQETQYF. CDR3 coding DNA: TGTGCCAGCAGCTTACGACAGTTCCTCCGCCAAGAGACCCAGTACTTC.

The chain joins TRBV11-2 to TRBJ1-6; D is unclear. The germline gives CDR1 SGHAT, CDR2 FQNNGV. This CDR3 has 15 residues. Trimming took 7 bases from V and 0 from J, leaving 10 bases between them. This CDR3 is CASTREVSYNSPLHF. The CDR3 DNA reads TGTGCCAGCACCCGTGAGGTCTCCTATAATTCACCCCTCCACTTT.

The gene calls are TRBV5-6 and TRBJ2-3, with D possibly TRBD2 on 5 matching bases. The V gene's germline CDR1 is SGHDT and CDR2 YYEEEE. V lost 4 bases and J lost 1, with 13 bases in between. The CDR3 covers 15 residues. CDR3 residues: CASSLREAGTDTQYF. The CDR3 nucleotides read TGTGCCAGCAGCCTCCGGGAAGCTGGCACAGATACGCAGTATTTT.

The rearrangement joins TRBV27 to TRBJ2-1; the match to TRBD1 covers 7 bases. Germline V gene data show CDR1 as MNHEY and CDR2 as SMNVEV (reference sequence). The V segment lost 5 bases and the J segment 4 bases; nucleotides outside the gene matches: 5. This CDR3 contains 14 residues. This CDR3 reads CASSLQGVYNEQFF. The CDR3 DNA reads as TGTGCCAGCAGTCTTCAGGGGGTTTACAATGAGCAGTTCTTC.

The chain employs TRBV6-5 and TRBJ1-5; D is perhaps TRBD1 (6 bases). This CDR3 is built from 15 residues. Trimming left V 6 bases short and J 4 bases short, with 16 bases between. From germline, CDR1 is MNHEY and CDR2 SVGAGI. The DNA of the CDR3 is TGTGCCAGCAGATTAAAGAACGGACAGAATCAGCCCCAGCATTTT. Its translation: CASRLKNGQNQPQHF.

In its sample, this clone was seen many times. The rearrangement links TRBV30 to TRBJ2-2, with TRBD1 identical over 10 bases. Losses at the gene ends were 5 bases for V and 3 bases for J; bases not matched to a gene: 3. The CDR3 is 14 residues long. Germline values: CDR1 GTSNPN, CDR2 SVGIG (reference sequence). The CDR3 is CAWLGQGYTGELFF. The DNA of the CDR3 is TGTGCCTGGTTGGGACAGGGGTACACCGGGGAGCTGTTTTTT.

This clone was detected a few times. The chain couples TRBV2 to TRBJ1-6, with 7 bases aligning to TRBD1. V lost 5 bases, J lost 5 bases, and 6 bases stayed unmatched. This CDR3 has 15 amino acids. Germline assignment: CDR1 SNHLY and CDR2 FYNNEI. The CDR3 region has the DNA TGTGCCAGCAGTACCGGGACAGCAAATAATTCACCCCTCCACTTT. Residues: CASSTGTANNSPLHF.